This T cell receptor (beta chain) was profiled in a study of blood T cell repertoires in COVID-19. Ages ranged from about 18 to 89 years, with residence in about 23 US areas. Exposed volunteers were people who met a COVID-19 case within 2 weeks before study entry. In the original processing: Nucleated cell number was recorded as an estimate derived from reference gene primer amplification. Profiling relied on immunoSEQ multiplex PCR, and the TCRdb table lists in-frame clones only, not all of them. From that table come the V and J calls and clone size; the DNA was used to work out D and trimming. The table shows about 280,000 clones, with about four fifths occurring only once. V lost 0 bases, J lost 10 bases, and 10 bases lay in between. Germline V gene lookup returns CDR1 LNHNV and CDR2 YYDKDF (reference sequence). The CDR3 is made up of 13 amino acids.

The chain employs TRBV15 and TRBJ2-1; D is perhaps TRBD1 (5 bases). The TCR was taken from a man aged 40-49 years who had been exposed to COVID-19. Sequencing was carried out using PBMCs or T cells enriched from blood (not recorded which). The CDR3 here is CATSRDLRVEQFF. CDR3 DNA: TGTGCCACCAGCAGAGACCTCAGGGTCGAGCAGTTCTTC.